The 3 T cell receptor beta chains presented below share a single source sample, sequenced in a study of shared clonotypes between healthy human individuals. Assay: immunoSEQ multiplex PCR; the TCRdb copy retains only in-frame clones and omits some. The sample consists of about 180,000 clones, 80% to 95% of them appearing once. The sequenced material came from naive CD4+ T cells sorted from blood. Subset here: CD45RA+ positively selected. All receptors come from a woman younger than 45 in good health.

The chain employs TRBV9 and TRBJ1-1; no clear D gene. CDR3 size: 13 residues. Germline values: CDR1 SGDLS, CDR2 YYNGEE. Deletions cut 3 bases from V and 0 bases from J, with 6 bases between. For the CDR3, the DNA is TGTGCCAGCAGCGCACACATGAACACTGAAGCTTTCTTT. Encoded protein: CASSAHMNTEAFF.

The genes are TRBV18 and TRBJ2-1, with D possibly being TRBD2 (5 bases). This CDR3 contains 14 residues. From germline, CDR1 is KGHSH and CDR2 LQKENI. V dropped 3 bases and J dropped 8 bases, with 14 bases sitting between them. The CDR3 loop reads CASSPQLEEHEQFF. The CDR3 coding sequence is TGTGCCAGCTCACCTCAGTTGGAGGAACATGAGCAGTTCTTC.

Only one count was recorded for this clone. This rearrangement joins TRBV4-1 to TRBJ1-2; 11 bases map to TRBD1. This CDR3 is 16 amino acids long. V shed 1 base and J 4 bases; nucleotides not matched to a gene: 5. The germline V gene has CDR1 MGHRA and CDR2 YSYEKL. CDR3 sequence (DNA): TGCGCCAGCAGCCAAGTCGGGACAGGGGGGCTCTATGGCTACACCTTC. It codes for CASSQVGTGGLYGYTF.